A selection of T cell receptor beta chains follows, all from one sample in a study of blood T cell repertoires in COVID-19. Here immunoSEQ multiplex PCR was the method, and the copy in TCRdb shows in-frame clones only, minus some. The sample consists of under 75,000 clones, 76% of them appearing once. Specimen: peripheral blood. These receptor sequences come from a woman over 75 with acute or convalescent COVID-19. The CDR3 runs from the conserved cysteine through the conserved F or W. Fields, in order: CDR3 DNA, CDR3 protein, V gene, D gene, J gene, clone size. The D gene is left open where the match is weak. Clone size is not always given. Where it is, it says once, few, many or a class for expanded clones.

CDR3 DNA: TGTGCCACCAGTGATTGGGCGGGAGCCAAAAACATTCAGTACTTC
CDR3 protein: CATSDWAGAKNIQYF
V gene: TRBV24-1
D gene: NA
J gene: TRBJ2-4
clone size: few

CDR3 DNA: TGTGCCAGCAGTCTGTCCTACAATGAGCAGTTCTTC
CDR3 protein: CASSLSYNEQFF
V gene: TRBV28
D gene: NA
J gene: TRBJ2-1
clone size: NA

CDR3 DNA: TGTGCCAGCGCGGGTCAGAACGCTCAGCCCCAGCATTTT
CDR3 protein: CASAGQNAQPQHF
V gene: TRBV27
D gene: NA
J gene: TRBJ1-5
clone size: NA

CDR3 DNA: TGCGCCAGCAGCGGCACTAGCCCCCGAAGGACCGGGGAGCTGTTTTTT
CDR3 protein: CASSGTSPRRTGELFF
V gene: TRBV5-1
D gene: NA
J gene: TRBJ2-2
clone size: NA

CDR3 DNA: TGTGCCAGCAGCTTGGGCGGGGCGAGAGGAAACACCATATATTTT
CDR3 protein: CASSLGGARGNTIYF
V gene: TRBV5-5
D gene: NA
J gene: TRBJ1-3
clone size: NA

CDR3 DNA: TGTGCCAGCAGTCCACCCAAGCGCAGCGGGAGGGCCGGGGATACGCAGTATTTT
CDR3 protein: CASSPPKRSGRAGDTQYF
V gene: TRBV28
D gene: TRBD2
J gene: TRBJ2-3
clone size: once

CDR3 DNA: TGTGCCAGCAGTTTTGAGGAGACCCAGTACTTC
CDR3 protein: CASSFEETQYF
V gene: TRBV27
D gene: NA
J gene: TRBJ2-5
clone size: NA

CDR3 DNA: TGTGCCAGCAGTTTATGGACTAGCGGGAGCGGCAATGAGCAGTTCTTC
CDR3 protein: CASSLWTSGSGNEQFF
V gene: TRBV27
D gene: TRBD2
J gene: TRBJ2-1
clone size: NA

CDR3 DNA: TGTGCCAGCAGCCCACTGGGACTAGCGGGAGGGGCCTACGAGCAGTACTTC
CDR3 protein: CASSPLGLAGGAYEQYF
V gene: TRBV4-2
D gene: TRBD2
J gene: TRBJ2-7
clone size: NA

CDR3 DNA: TGTGCCAGCAGTTACGGGAAGCCAGGGTCGTCAAACACTGAAGCTTTCTTT
CDR3 protein: CASSYGKPGSSNTEAFF
V gene: TRBV6-2/TRBV6-3
D gene: NA
J gene: TRBJ1-1
clone size: NA

CDR3 DNA: TGTGCCAGCATCGGTAGGGGGCCGGGTGAAAAACTGTTTTTT
CDR3 protein: CASIGRGPGEKLFF
V gene: TRBV28
D gene: TRBD1
J gene: TRBJ1-4
clone size: NA